The clone carrying this TCR beta chain was seen a handful of times. The CDR3 has 11 residues. CDR1 and CDR2 from the germline V gene are SGHTA and FQGTGA. V shed 8 bases and J shed 6 bases, with 9 bases lying between them. TCRdb re-derived calls from the 5' RACE reads in MiXCR, one entry per CDR3 protein. The data show around 510,000 distinct CDR3 sequences, roughly 21% seen once. This sample is drawn from a study of T-cell memory formation after mild COVID-19. The sequenced sample consisted of PBMCs or a T cell subset sorted from them (not recorded which). This chain uses TRBV7-3 with TRBJ2-3, with a possible D match to TRBD2 (5 bases). This receptor was taken from an adult woman who had mild COVID-19 (a few samples of this study predate the infection). Cell type and time point are not known. CDR3 region: CASGEGDTQYF. DNA of the CDR3: TGTGCCAGCGGTGAGGGTGATACGCAGTATTTT.